Below, 7 T cell receptor beta chains from the same sample are listed, as sequenced in a study of CD8 T cells in Susac syndrome (dated by TCRdb to the late 2010s). The method behind the library was the immunoSEQ multiplex PCR assay. RNA was extracted using the RNeasy kit, and roughly 0.5 to 1 ug of the RNA was reverse transcribed with random hexamers. TCRdb passed the public sequencing reads through fastp at Q25 and MiXCR, retaining productive beta sequences. Rows merge per CDR3 protein into single entries with the most common DNA and genes. Within this sample are 150,000 to 200,000 distinct CDR3 sequences, with around 95% of them counted one time only. The ten largest clones take up about 0.15% of the sample. Material for sequencing was CD8+ T cells from PBMCs. The receptor set was obtained from a human donor with multiple sclerosis.

V is TRBV9 and J is TRBJ2-3; 9 bases are a match to TRBD2. With 3 bases clipped from V and 6 bases from J, the junction kept 5 bases outside the gene matches. CDR1 and CDR2 (germline): SGDLS, YYNGEE. The CDR3 totals 14 residues. CDR3 sequence: CASSGRGRADTQYF. The CDR3 nucleotides read TGTGCCAGCAGCGGGCGCGGGAGGGCGGATACGCAGTATTTT.

The V and J genes are TRBV28 and TRBJ2-5; TRBD1 matches 8 bases. The CDR3 has 15 residues. CDR1 is MDHEN, CDR2 SYDVKM, per germline. The V and J ends lost 4 bases and 3 bases, in that order; junction bases with no gene match: 7. The CDR3 region has the DNA TGTGCCAGCAGTTCAACGAAGGACAGGGAAGAGACCCAGTACTTC. Its translation: CASSSTKDREETQYF.

The J gene is TRBJ2-6, the V gene TRBV27; 7 bases fit TRBD1. V trimming: 5 bases; J trimming: 0 bases; junction bases outside the gene matches: 16. Germline CDR1 reads MNHEY; CDR2 reads SMNVEV (reference sequence). The CDR3 loop spans 20 amino acids. The CDR3, as DNA: TGTGCCAGCAGTAAACATACAAAGGGACAGATCCGCTCTGGGGCCAACGTCCTGACTTTC. Protein: CASSKHTKGQIRSGANVLTF.

V usage is TRBV5-1 and J usage is TRBJ1-1; D is unclear. The CDR3 consists of 12 residues. The V gene lost 4 bases and the J gene lost 5 bases, with 9 bases spanning the gap. The germline V gene has CDR1 SGHRS and CDR2 YFSETQ. As DNA, the CDR3 is TGCGCCAGCAGCCGCGACGGGACTGAAGCTTTCTTT. Residues: CASSRDGTEAFF.

In the case of this clonotype: Germline and junction disagree at one end, which may indicate a read error. The chain couples TRBV29-1 to TRBJ2-5, with 10 bases identical to TRBD1. CDR3 length: 15 amino acids. Germline CDR1 reads SQVTM; CDR2 reads ANQGSEA. DNA for the CDR3: TGCAGCGTCGAAGGTCCGGGACAGGGGAAAGAGACCCAGTACTTC. This encodes CSVEGPGQGKETQYF.

The chain joins TRBV20-1 to TRBJ2-7; 11 bases agree with TRBD2. J gave up 5 bases and V 3 bases, and 9 bases lay outside the gene matches. Germline CDR1 DFQATT, CDR2 SNEGSKA (reference sequence). The CDR3 is made up of 15 amino acids. CDR3 sequence reads: CSARDSGRARDEQYF. The CDR3 DNA follows: TGCAGTGCTAGGGATAGCGGGAGGGCCCGGGACGAGCAGTACTTC.

V and J are TRBV4-1 and TRBJ2-7, with D perhaps matching TRBD1 (6 bases). Trimming pared 4 bases from V and 7 bases from J, leaving 20 bases between. The CDR3 sequence is 15 residues long. CDR1 and CDR2 from the germline V gene are MGHRA and YSYEKL. As DNA, the CDR3 is TGCGCCAGCAGCCCTTTACAGGGTTTAACTCGTGAGCAGTACTTC. It specifies CASSPLQGLTREQYF.